This T cell receptor (beta chain) is drawn from a study of blood T cell repertoires in COVID-19. About the research overall: PBMCs, B-cell-depleted T cells, or T cells provided the cDNA or gDNA that made up the material.

Original methodology: Amplification of reference gene primers was used by the study to estimate nucleated cell counts. Profiling relied on immunoSEQ multiplex PCR, and the TCRdb table lists in-frame clones only, not all of them. The DNA was the basis for D and trimming; V, J and clone size are from that table. The table has under 250,000 clones, 82% seen once. The CDR3 covers 15 residues. The V gene's germline CDR1 is SEHNR and CDR2 FQNEAQ (reference sequence). V lost 3 bases, J lost 3 bases, and 12 bases lay in between. This chain links TRBV7-9 with TRBJ2-1; a weak D match, TRBD1 (6 bases). This clonotype was sampled from a woman aged 18-29 years with acute or convalescent COVID-19. Sequenced input: peripheral blood. The CDR3 reads CASSFAQGYYNEQFF. As DNA, the CDR3 is TGTGCCAGCAGCTTTGCCCAGGGGTACTACAATGAGCAGTTCTTC. The whole variable domain, filled in from reference TRBV7-9 and TRBJ2-1, reads DTGVSQNPRHKITKRGQNVTFRCDPISEHNRLYWYRQTLGQGPEFLTYFQNEAQLEKSRLLSDRFSAERPKGSFSTLEIQRTEQGDSAMYLCASSFAQGYYNEQFFGPGTRLTVL.